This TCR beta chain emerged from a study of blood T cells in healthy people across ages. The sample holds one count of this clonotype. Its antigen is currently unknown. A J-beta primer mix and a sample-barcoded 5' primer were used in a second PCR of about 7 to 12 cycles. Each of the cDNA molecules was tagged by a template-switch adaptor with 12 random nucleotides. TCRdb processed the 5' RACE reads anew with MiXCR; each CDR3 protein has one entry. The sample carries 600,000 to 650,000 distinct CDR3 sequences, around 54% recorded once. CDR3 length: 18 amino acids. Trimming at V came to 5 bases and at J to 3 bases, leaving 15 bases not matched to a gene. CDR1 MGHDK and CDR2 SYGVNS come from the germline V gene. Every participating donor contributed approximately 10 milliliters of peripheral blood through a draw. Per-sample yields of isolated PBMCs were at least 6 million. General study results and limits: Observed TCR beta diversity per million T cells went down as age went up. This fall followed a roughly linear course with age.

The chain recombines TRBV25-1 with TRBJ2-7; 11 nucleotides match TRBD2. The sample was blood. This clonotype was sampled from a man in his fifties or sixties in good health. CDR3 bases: TGTGCCAGCAGTCCCTATAGCGGGGGGGCCGAGTCCTTCTACGAGCAGTACTTC. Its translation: CASSPYSGGAESFYEQYF.